Following are 27 T cell receptor beta chains from one sample sequenced in a study of T cell responses to AZD1222 COVID-19 vaccine. The assay was immunoSEQ multiplex PCR, and TCRdb's table has in-frame clones only and misses some. The sample holds fewer than 150,000 clones, under 95% seen once. Material: peripheral blood, obtained on day 0 of AZD1222 vaccination. The origin of the receptors is an adult in good health.

This chain joins TRBV27 and TRBJ2-7; D is unresolved. The length of the CDR3 is 15 residues. Trimming took 6 bases from V and 2 from J, leaving 17 bases between them. Germline V lookup: CDR1 MNHEY, CDR2 SMNVEV (reference sequence). The CDR3 DNA follows: TGTGCCAGCAGGCCCTCTTTCGGGCCAACCTACGAGCAGTACTTC. Translating gives CASRPSFGPTYEQYF.

The rearrangement links TRBV10-2 to TRBJ1-2, with TRBD1 matching 7 bases. Germline V gene data show CDR1 as WSHSY and CDR2 as SAAADI. V trimming: 0 bases; J trimming: 8 bases; junction bases outside the gene matches: 6. The CDR3 is 14 residues long. The CDR3 is CASSESMGQRGYTF. For the CDR3, the DNA is TGCGCCAGCAGTGAGTCGATGGGACAGAGAGGCTACACCTTC.

This chain connects TRBV3-1 (or the pseudogene TRBV3-2) to TRBJ2-2; 8 nucleotides align to TRBD1. The CDR3 is 15 residues long. V trimming: 4 bases; J trimming: 5 bases; junction bases outside the gene matches: 6. From germline, CDR1 is LGHDT and CDR2 YNNKEL (reference sequence). This CDR3 is CASSRRTGRTGELFF. In nucleotides, the CDR3 is TGTGCCAGCAGCCGACGGACAGGGAGGACCGGGGAGCTGTTTTTT.

The rearrangement joins TRBV11-2 to TRBJ1-4; 10 bases are shared with TRBD1. The CDR3 has 14 residues. Germline trimming cut 3 bases from V and 7 bases from J; bases unmatched to any gene: 2. CDR1 and CDR2 from the germline V gene are SGHAT and FQNNGV. The CDR3 here is CASSFRDRGEKLFF. CDR3 DNA: TGTGCCAGCAGCTTCCGGGACAGGGGTGAAAAACTGTTTTTT.

The CDR3 bases are TGTGCCAGCAGGGGACAGGGACCTCTTTATGGCTACACCTTC. This encodes CASRGQGPLYGYTF. The rearrangement joins TRBV2 to TRBJ1-2; 9 bases line up with TRBD1. The CDR3 consists of 14 residues. J lost 5 bases, V lost 6 bases, and 7 bases had no gene match. Germline CDR1 is SNHLY and CDR2 is FYNNEI. The full variable domain, with the rest looked up from reference TRBV2 and TRBJ1-2, is EPEVTQTPSHQVTQMGQEVILRCVPISNHLYFYWYRQILGQKVEFLVSFYNNEISEKSEIFDDQFSVERPDGSNFTLKIRSTKLEDSAMYFCASRGQGPLYGYTFGSGTRLTVV.

This clone is judged medium-sized. The V gene is TRBV12-3 or TRBV12-4, the J gene TRBJ2-5, with D perhaps matching TRBD1 (6 bases). The CDR3 runs 13 residues. V shed 3 bases and J shed 8 bases, with 13 bases lying between them. CDR3 in DNA: TGTGCCAGCAGTTTGAGTACAGGGAGAACCCAGTACTTC. It yields the protein CASSLSTGRTQYF.

The genes are TRBV9 and TRBJ2-2; 7 positions match TRBD2. Losses at the gene ends were 0 bases for V and 6 bases for J; bases not matched to a gene: 8. Germline values: CDR1 SGDLS, CDR2 YYNGEE. CDR3 length: 16 amino acids. The CDR3 nucleotides read TGTGCCAGCAGCGTAGGATCGGAGGCGGGGGCCGGGGAGCTGTTTTTT. Translation gives CASSVGSEAGAGELFF.

J is TRBJ1-2 and V is TRBV18; D is possibly TRBD1 (6 bases). Germline assignment: CDR1 KGHSH and CDR2 LQKENI. The CDR3 runs 13 residues. Trimming took off 6 bases at V and 8 bases at J, with 16 bases between the two ends. The DNA for the CDR3 is TGTGCCAGCTCCCCTACGGAAGGGGGAGGCTACACCTTC. Its protein product is CASSPTEGGGYTF.

CDR3 residues: CASSQEPRGSEKLFF. CDR3 DNA sequence: TGCGCCAGCAGCCAGGAACCCCGGGGGTCTGAAAAACTGTTTTTT. The V gene is TRBV4-3, the J gene TRBJ1-4; tentative D call: TRBD1 (5 bases). Germline V gives CDR1 LGHNA, CDR2 YSLEER. V lost 3 bases, J lost 7 bases, and 15 bases lay in between. There are 15 residues in the CDR3.

This chain connects TRBV19 to TRBJ1-6; 9 bases are shared with TRBD1. The CDR3 contains 15 residues. Looked up from germline, CDR1 is LNHDA and CDR2 is SQIVND (reference sequence). J gave up 14 bases and V 6 bases, and 14 bases lay outside the gene matches. CDR3 nucleotides: TGTGCCAGTAGCGACATGGGACAGGGACTAGTGTCCCTCCACTTT. Its translation: CASSDMGQGLVSLHF.

The chain has TRBV7-9 and TRBJ1-2, with D maybe TRBD1 (5 bases). This CDR3 region has 16 residues. Germline assignment: CDR1 SEHNR and CDR2 FQNEAQ (reference sequence). V was cut by 1 base and J by 0 bases, with 12 bases left in between. The CDR3 DNA reads as TGTGCCAGCAGCTTAGGAGGGGCTAGAGCTAACTATGGCTACACCTTC. The encoded protein is CASSLGGARANYGYTF.

J is TRBJ1-1 and V is TRBV7-6, with D hard to call. The germline V gene has CDR1 SGHVS and CDR2 FNYEAQ. Trimming removed 1 base from V and 2 bases from J, with 11 bases in between. The CDR3 loop spans 15 amino acids. The DNA for the CDR3 is TGTGCCAGCAGCTTAGGTCGTCACATAAACACTGAAGCTTTCTTT. This translates into CASSLGRHINTEAFF.

CDR3 in amino acids: CASSLDSLAGGNEQFF. The CDR3 DNA is TGTGCCAGCAGCTTAGATTCCCTAGCGGGAGGCAATGAGCAGTTCTTC. The chain recombines TRBV11-3 with TRBJ2-1; the match to TRBD2 covers 11 bases. The CDR3 totals 16 residues. After removal of 0 bases from V and 6 bases from J, the junction contained 4 bases not matched to a gene. Germline CDR1 SGHNT, CDR2 YENEEA. Together with reference TRBV11-3 and TRBJ2-1, the CDR3 gives the full variable domain: EAGVVQSPRYKIIEKKQPVAFWCNPISGHNTLYWYLQNLGQGPELLIRYENEEAVDDSQLPKDRFSAERLKGVDSTLKIQPAELGDSAVYLCASSLDSLAGGNEQFFGPGTRLTVL.

The chain joins TRBV7-8 to TRBJ2-3, with D unclear. Between the trimmed V and J ends, which lost 3 bases and 1 base, there was a span of 5 bases. Germline V gene sequence: CDR1 SGHVS, CDR2 FQNEAQ. The CDR3 length is 13 residues. CDR3: CASSFGGTDTQYF. CDR3 nucleotide sequence: TGTGCCAGCAGCTTTGGAGGCACAGATACGCAGTATTTT.

The V gene is TRBV7-2, the J gene TRBJ2-7, with D possibly called TRBD1 or TRBD2 (5 bases each). This CDR3 has 15 amino acids. V was clipped by 4 bases and J by 2 bases, with 15 bases between them. The germline gives CDR1 SGHTA, CDR2 FQGNSA. CDR3: CASSSGRGGTYEQYF. In DNA form, the CDR3 reads TGTGCCAGCAGCTCCGGACGGGGCGGTACCTACGAGCAGTACTTC.

In regard to this clone: Sequence at one end of the junction differs from germline and may be a read error. DNA for the CDR3: TGTGCCAGTAGTCCCGGGACGAACATCGGGGAGCTGTTTTTT. This translates into CASSPGTNIGELFF. The V call is TRBV19, the J call TRBJ2-2; tentatively, D is TRBD1 or TRBD2 (5 bases each). This CDR3 spans 14 amino acids. CDR1 is LNHDA and CDR2 is SQIVND in the germline V gene (reference sequence).

The chain is built from TRBV30 and TRBJ1-3, with a possible D match to TRBD1 (5 bases). The CDR3 covers 14 residues. V was clipped by 5 bases and J by 5 bases, with 16 bases between them. Germline CDR1 reads GTSNPN; CDR2 reads SVGIG (reference sequence). CDR3 protein: CAWRTGDLRNTIYF. CDR3 DNA sequence: TGTGCCTGGCGGACGGGGGATCTACGAAACACCATATATTTT.

The J gene is TRBJ2-7, the V gene TRBV7-9; TRBD1 aligns across 8 bases. Losses at the gene ends were 5 bases for V and 2 bases for J; bases not matched to a gene: 5. The CDR3 contains 14 residues. Germline V gene lookup returns CDR1 SEHNR and CDR2 FQNEAQ (reference sequence). In DNA, the CDR3 is TGTGCCAGCAGCCTCCGGGACAGGACCTACGAGCAGTACTTC. Its protein is CASSLRDRTYEQYF.

This chain connects TRBV7-2 to TRBJ2-3; D is unresolved. This CDR3 spans 14 amino acids. Germline lookup yields CDR1 SGHTA and CDR2 FQGNSA. Trimming took off 2 bases at V and 0 bases at J, with 6 bases between the two ends. The CDR3: CASSLQPSTDTQYF. The CDR3 DNA reads as TGTGCCAGCAGCTTACAGCCTAGCACAGATACGCAGTATTTT.

This rearrangement joins TRBV5-5 to TRBJ1-5; D is possibly TRBD1 (5 bases). The CDR3 spans 14 residues. CDR1 and CDR2 (germline): SGHKS, YYEKEE (reference sequence). Trimming cost V 4 bases and J 1 base, with 9 bases left between them. The CDR3 nucleotides are TGTGCCAGCAGCATACAGGCGAGCAATCAGCCCCAGCATTTT. The encoded protein is CASSIQASNQPQHF.

J is TRBJ1-2 and V is TRBV29-1; D is undetermined. The CDR3 has 12 residues. The V and J ends lost 6 bases and 3 bases respectively, with 11 bases between them. In germline, CDR1 is SQVTM, CDR2 ANQGSEA. Written as DNA, the CDR3 is TGCAGCGTCCTAACCCAGGACTATGGCTACACCTTC. Its translation is CSVLTQDYGYTF.

The chain has TRBV10-3 and TRBJ1-5, with 8 bases aligning to TRBD1. CDR3 length: 14 amino acids. Germline CDR1 ENHRY, CDR2 SYGVKD. J was trimmed by 5 bases and V by 3 bases; bases with no gene match: 3. This chain's CDR3 is CAISDRGQDQPQHF. In nucleotides, the CDR3 is TGTGCCATCAGTGACAGGGGGCAGGATCAGCCCCAGCATTTT.

This clone was observed a single time. The chain employs TRBV5-1 and TRBJ2-7; the match to TRBD2 covers 7 bases. V dropped 0 bases and J dropped 7; count of bases not matched to a gene: 7. This CDR3 spans 14 amino acids. The germline V gene encodes CDR1 SGHRS and CDR2 YFSETQ. CDR3: CASSLERGREEQYF. CDR3 nucleotide sequence: TGCGCCAGCAGCTTGGAGCGGGGTCGTGAGGAGCAGTACTTC.

The chain links TRBV7-2 to TRBJ2-7, with D hard to call. Germline CDR1 is SGHTA and CDR2 is FQGNSA. The CDR3 is 13 amino acids. The ends were cut back, 6 bases at V and 2 bases at J, with 11 bases in the middle. CDR3 in amino acids: CASSGDSPYEQYF. The CDR3, as DNA: TGTGCCAGCAGTGGAGATAGCCCCTACGAGCAGTACTTC.

The rearrangement uses TRBV5-1 and TRBJ1-1; D possibly corresponds to TRBD1 (5 bases). V lost 2 bases to trimming and J lost 0 bases, with 14 bases between them. CDR3 length equals 16 residues. Germline CDR1 SGHRS, CDR2 YFSETQ. This CDR3 reads CASSFGPGFMNTEAFF. As DNA, the CDR3 is TGCGCCAGCAGCTTCGGCCCAGGGTTCATGAACACTGAAGCTTTCTTT.

The chain is built from TRBV3-1 (or the pseudogene TRBV3-2) and TRBJ1-4, with D possibly being TRBD1 (6 bases). V lost 6 bases and J 10 bases, leaving 18 bases between the germline ends. The CDR3 spans 14 residues. Looked up from germline, CDR1 is LGHDT and CDR2 is YNNKEL (reference sequence). The CDR3 spells CASSLRQAEGKLFF. DNA of the CDR3: TGTGCCAGCAGTCTTCGACAGGCGGAAGGAAAACTGTTTTTT.

The chain carries TRBV2 and TRBJ2-5, with a tentative D call TRBD2 (5 bases). Germline V gene data show CDR1 as SNHLY and CDR2 as FYNNEI. This CDR3 is built from 15 residues. The V end was cut by 4 bases, the J end by 5 bases, with 17 bases between. The CDR3 sequence is CASSGGAEGWETQYF. The CDR3 nucleotides read TGTGCCAGCAGTGGAGGAGCGGAAGGGTGGGAGACCCAGTACTTC.